This TCR beta chain was recorded in a study of blood T cell repertoires in COVID-19. Overall study: The United States, Italy and Spain supplied acute and convalescent COVID-19 samples. Nucleic acid was either cDNA or gDNA, and it came from T cells, B-cell-depleted T cells, or PBMCs.

How the authors handled the data: Reference gene primer amplification gave estimated nucleated cell counts. The method was immunoSEQ multiplex PCR; TCRdb's version includes in-frame clones alone and lacks a portion of them. That table furnishes V, J and clone size, whereas the DNA furnished D and trimming. There are approximately 90,000 clones in the sample; 80% to 90% occur only once, and around 4.5% lies in the top ten. CDR1 is MGHDK, CDR2 SYGVNS, per germline. V was cut by 7 bases and J by 2 bases, with 15 bases left in between. The CDR3 loop spans 14 amino acids. Sequences were obtained from peripheral blood. This sequence was found in an elderly woman with acute or convalescent COVID-19. This sequence joins TRBV25-1 and TRBJ2-7; possible D gene TRBD2, 7 bases. The CDR3 loop reads CASTRGGGAYEQYF. The DNA for the CDR3 is TGTGCCAGCACCCGCGGGGGCGGGGCCTACGAGCAGTACTTC.